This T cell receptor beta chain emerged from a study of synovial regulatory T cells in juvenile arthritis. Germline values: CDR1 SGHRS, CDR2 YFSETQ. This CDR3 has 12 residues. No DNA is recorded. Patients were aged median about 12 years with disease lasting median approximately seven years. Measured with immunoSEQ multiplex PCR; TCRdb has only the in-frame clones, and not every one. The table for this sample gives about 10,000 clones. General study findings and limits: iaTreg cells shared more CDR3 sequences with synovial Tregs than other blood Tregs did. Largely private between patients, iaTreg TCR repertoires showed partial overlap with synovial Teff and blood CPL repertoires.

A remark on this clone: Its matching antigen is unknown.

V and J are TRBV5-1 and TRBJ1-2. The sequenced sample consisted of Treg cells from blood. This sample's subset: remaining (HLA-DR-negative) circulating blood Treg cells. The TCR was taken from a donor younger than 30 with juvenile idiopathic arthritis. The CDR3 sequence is CASSWDNYGYTF.